The rows below give T cell receptor beta chains drawn from one sample of a study of blood T cell repertoires in COVID-19. This table comes from immunoSEQ multiplex PCR, and its TCRdb copy is limited to in-frame clones, with some not included. This table holds just over 150,000 clones, around 93% found once. Sequenced sample: peripheral blood. These receptor sequences come from a woman aged 50 to 65 with acute or convalescent COVID-19. Both conserved end residues are part of each CDR3. D genes are given only for firm matches. Clone size appears in some rows only: once, few, many, or a class for an expanded clone.

>16|NA|TRBJ1-5|TRBV21-1|NA
TGTGCCAGCAGCAATTCTTTTCTATCGCGCAATCAGCCCCAGCATTTT
CASSNSFLSRNQPQHF
>18|NA|TRBJ2-1|TRBV3-1/TRBV3-2|TRBD2
TGTGCCAGCAGCCAAGTCCCGGGACTAGCAGCGGCGGACAATGAGCAGTTCTTC
CASSQVPGLAAADNEQFF
>15|NA|TRBJ2-1|TRBV6-2/TRBV6-3|TRBD2
TGTGCCAGCAGCCCCAGCGGGGGGCCCTACAATGAGCAGTTCTTC
CASSPSGGPYNEQFF
>14|NA|TRBJ1-5|TRBV6-5|TRBD1
TGTGCCAGCAGTTTCGGACAGGGAAATCAGCCCCAGCATTTT
CASSFGQGNQPQHF
>15|few|TRBJ2-1|TRBV4-1|NA
TGCGCCAGCAGCCAAGATCTTGGCAGCTACAATGAGCAGTTCTTC
CASSQDLGSYNEQFF
>13|NA|TRBJ2-2|TRBV19|NA
TGTGCCAGTCACTCTTCCTCCGGGACAGAGCTGTTTTTT
CASHSSSGTELFF
>14|NA|TRBJ1-5|TRBV30|NA
TGTGCCTGGAGTGTACAGACATTAGATCAGCCCCAGCATTTT
CAWSVQTLDQPQHF
>14|once|TRBJ2-3|TRBV7-9|TRBD1
TGTGCCAGCAGCCCCAGACAGGGGTCAGATACGCAGTATTTT
CASSPRQGSDTQYF
>15|NA|TRBJ1-4|TRBV6-5|TRBD1
TGTGCCAGCAGTCAGACAGGGCCCGATGGTGAAAAACTGTTTTTT
CASSQTGPDGEKLFF
>14|NA|TRBJ1-2|TRBV7-2|TRBD1
TGTGCCAGCAGCGCACCACAGGGGGGGTATGGCTACACCTTC
CASSAPQGGYGYTF
>14|NA|TRBJ1-4|TRBV2|NA
TGTGCCAGCAGGGAGAGGGCAACTAATGAAAAACTGTTTTTT
CASRERATNEKLFF
>15|once|TRBJ1-6|TRBV3-1/TRBV3-2|TRBD1
TGTGCCAGCAGCTACCGGGACAGGGGTGGGTCACCCCTCCACTTT
CASSYRDRGGSPLHF
>13|NA|TRBJ1-1|TRBV29-1|NA
TGCAGCGTCCCCTCGGGCGGGCACACTGAAGCTTTCTTT
CSVPSGGHTEAFF
>14|NA|TRBJ2-1|TRBV5-1|NA
TGCGCCAGCAGCTTGGCCTCGGGGAGGAATGAGCAGTTCTTC
CASSLASGRNEQFF
>13|NA|TRBJ2-7|TRBV10-1|NA
TGCGCCAGCAGTGATAAATCTCCGCGGGAGCAGTACTTC
CASSDKSPREQYF
>16|NA|TRBJ1-4|TRBV28|NA
TGTGCCAGCAGTGCCGACAGCCTTGCAACTAATGAAAAACTGTTTTTT
CASSADSLATNEKLFF
>14|NA|TRBJ1-1|TRBV7-9|NA
TGTGCCAGCAGCTTGATAGGGGTAGACACTGAAGCTTTCTTT
CASSLIGVDTEAFF
>17|NA|TRBJ2-3|TRBV3-1/TRBV3-2|TRBD2
TGTGCCAGCAGCCAGATCCTCCGGGGGGGCCAAGCAGATACGCAGTATTTT
CASSQILRGGQADTQYF
>16|NA|TRBJ2-7|TRBV18|NA
TGTGCCAGCTCACCCGGGTCACCAGGGGGGCGGTACGAGCAGTACTTC
CASSPGSPGGRYEQYF
>16|NA|TRBJ1-5|TRBV28|NA
TGTGCCACCATGTACGTCCCAGGGAATAGCAATCAGCCCCAGCATTTT
CATMYVPGNSNQPQHF
>16|once|TRBJ1-6|TRBV28|TRBD1
TGTGCCAGCAGTTCGACAGGGGCCGAGGGTAATTCACCCCTCCACTTT
CASSSTGAEGNSPLHF
>15|NA|TRBJ2-1|TRBV12-5|NA
TGTGCTAGTGGTTTAGACAGGAGCGCGGACAATGAGCAGTTCTTC
CASGLDRSADNEQFF
>14|NA|TRBJ1-2|TRBV11-2|TRBD1
TGTGCCAGCAGCTTAGCCGGGACAGGCTATGGCTACACCTTC
CASSLAGTGYGYTF
>14|NA|TRBJ2-3|TRBV15|NA
TGTGCCACCAGCCCGACCGTTGTACAGGATACGCAGTATTTT
CATSPTVVQDTQYF
>15|NA|TRBJ1-5|TRBV30|TRBD1
TGTGCCTGGAGTGGTGACAGGGGCCGCAATCAGCCCCAGCATTTT
CAWSGDRGRNQPQHF
>14|NA|TRBJ1-4|TRBV19|NA
TGTGCCAGTAGTATGGGGCAGACTAATGAAAAACTGTTTTTT
CASSMGQTNEKLFF
>13|NA|TRBJ1-5|TRBV6-5|NA
TGTGCCAGCAGTTACTCGGGGCAGTTCCCCCAGCATTTT
CASSYSGQFPQHF
>13|NA|TRBJ1-2|TRBV9|NA
TGTGCCAGCAGCGAAACAGATCTCTATGGCTACACCTTC
CASSETDLYGYTF
>20|once|TRBJ1-5|TRBV28|TRBD1
TGTGCCAGCATTTATGGACAGGGTTCTTCATGTCGGGCTTGCAATCAGCCCCAGCATTTT
CASIYGQGSSCRACNQPQHF
>14|NA|TRBJ1-6|TRBV30|NA
TGTGCCTGGAAAGACAACCTCTATAATTCACCCCTCCACTTT
CAWKDNLYNSPLHF
>15|once|TRBJ1-3|TRBV19|NA
TGTGCCAGTACCCGTGACGGGAACGCTGGAAACACCATATATTTT
CASTRDGNAGNTIYF
>16|few|TRBJ1-1|TRBV5-1|TRBD1
TGCGCCAGCAGCGCCGGGACAGGTGCCTTGAACACTGAAGCTTTCTTT
CASSAGTGALNTEAFF
>16|NA|TRBJ2-1|TRBV19|TRBD2
TGTGCCAGTAGTATAGTACTAGCGGGAGGAAACAATGAGCAGTTCTTC
CASSIVLAGGNNEQFF
>15|NA|TRBJ1-4|TRBV7-2|TRBD1
TGTGCCAGCAGCGGCGGGCAGGGGGTCAATGAAAAACTGTTTTTT
CASSGGQGVNEKLFF
>13|NA|TRBJ2-5|TRBV25-1|NA
TGTGCCAGCAGTGAATATGGAGTAGAGACCCAGTACTTC
CASSEYGVETQYF
>13|once|TRBJ2-7|TRBV2|TRBD1
TGTGCCAGCAGTGATAACAGGGGCTACGAGCAGTACTTC
CASSDNRGYEQYF
>16|NA|TRBJ2-1|TRBV7-2|TRBD2
TGTGCCAGCAGCTTAGCGAGAGCGGGACTGAGCAATGAGCAGTTCTTC
CASSLARAGLSNEQFF
>15|NA|TRBJ2-5|TRBV11-1|NA
TGTGCCAGCAGCCGAGACAGCCTGGGCTGGGAGACCCAGTACTTC
CASSRDSLGWETQYF
>15|NA|TRBJ1-4|TRBV23-1|TRBD1
TGCGCCAGCCGAAACACCGACAGGGTTAACGAAAAACTGTTTTTT
CASRNTDRVNEKLFF
>10|NA|TRBJ1-2|TRBV30|TRBD1
TGTGCCTGCGACAGGGCCCCATACACCTTC
CACDRAPYTF
>13|NA|TRBJ1-1|TRBV27|TRBD1
TGTGCCAGCAGTTTAGGACAGGGGGCAAGGGCTTTCTTT
CASSLGQGARAFF
>13|NA|TRBJ1-1|TRBV19|NA
TGTGCCAGTAGTATAGGAGTCGGCACTGAAGCTTTCTTT
CASSIGVGTEAFF
>19|NA|TRBJ2-2|TRBV18|TRBD2
TGTGCCAGCTCACCTGAGGCCAGCGGGGGGGCCTCTCTCACCGGGGAGCTGTTTTTT
CASSPEASGGASLTGELFF
>13|NA|TRBJ2-7|TRBV4-3|NA
TGCGCCAGCAGCCAAGACAGCTCCTACGAGCAGTACTTC
CASSQDSSYEQYF
>17|NA|TRBJ2-3|TRBV5-4|TRBD2
TGTGCCAGCAGCGCCACCGGGACTAGCGGGAGCACAGATACGCAGTATTTT
CASSATGTSGSTDTQYF
>21|NA|TRBJ2-5|TRBV19|TRBD1
TGTGCCAGTAGTTACCTCGGCTTAGGACAGGCTGGCGTGACAGGCCAAGAGACCCAGTACTTC
CASSYLGLGQAGVTGQETQYF
>15|NA|TRBJ2-1|TRBV27|TRBD1
TGTGCCAGCAGAATGCCCGGGACAGGGACGGATGAGCAGTTCTTC
CASRMPGTGTDEQFF
>14|NA|TRBJ2-5|TRBV10-3|TRBD2
TGTGCCATCAGTCCCGGGGGGGGGATGGAGACCCAGTACTTC
CAISPGGGMETQYF
>14|NA|TRBJ2-3|TRBV5-5|TRBD1
TGTGCCAGCAGCCCGGGACAGGGGACAGATACGCAGTATTTT
CASSPGQGTDTQYF
>16|NA|TRBJ1-5|TRBV20-1|NA
TGCAGTGCTAGTATAGGAGGAACAGTCGACAATCAGCCCCAGCATTTT
CSASIGGTVDNQPQHF
>17|once|TRBJ1-2|TRBV5-4|TRBD1
TGTGCCAGCAGCGTCCCCGGGACAGGGCTTGGGAACTATGGCTACACCTTC
CASSVPGTGLGNYGYTF
>15|NA|TRBJ1-1|TRBV6-2/TRBV6-3|NA
TGTGCCAGCACCCCACAGGGAGAGGTGAACACTGAAGCTTTCTTT
CASTPQGEVNTEAFF
>13|NA|TRBJ2-3|TRBV6-5|TRBD2
TGTGCCTATACGCGGGGGAGCACAGATACGCAGTATTTT
CAYTRGSTDTQYF
>14|NA|TRBJ1-1|TRBV10-3|TRBD1
TGTGCCATCAGTCTAGGACAGGATGGGACTGAAGCTTTCTTT
CAISLGQDGTEAFF
>10|NA|TRBJ1-5|TRBV20-1|NA
TGCAGTGCTGGGGGGAAGCCCCAGCATTTT
CSAGGKPQHF